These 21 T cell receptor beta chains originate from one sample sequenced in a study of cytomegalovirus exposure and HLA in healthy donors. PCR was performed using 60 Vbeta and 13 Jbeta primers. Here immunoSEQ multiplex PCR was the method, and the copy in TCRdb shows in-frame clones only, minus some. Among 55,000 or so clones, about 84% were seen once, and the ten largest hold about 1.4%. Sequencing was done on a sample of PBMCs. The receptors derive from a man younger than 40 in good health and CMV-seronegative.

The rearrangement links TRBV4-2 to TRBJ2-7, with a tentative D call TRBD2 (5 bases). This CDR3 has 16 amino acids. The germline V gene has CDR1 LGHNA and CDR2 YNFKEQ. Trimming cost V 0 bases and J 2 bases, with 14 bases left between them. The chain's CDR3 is CASSQDRSGFPYEQYF. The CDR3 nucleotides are TGTGCCAGCAGCCAAGATAGGTCGGGGTTCCCCTACGAGCAGTACTTC.

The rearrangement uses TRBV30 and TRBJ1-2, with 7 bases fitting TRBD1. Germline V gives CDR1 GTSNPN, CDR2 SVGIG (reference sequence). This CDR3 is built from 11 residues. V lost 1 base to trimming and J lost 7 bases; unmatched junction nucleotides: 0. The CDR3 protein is CAWSAGGGYTF. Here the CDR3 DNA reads TGTGCCTGGAGTGCAGGGGGTGGCTACACCTTC.

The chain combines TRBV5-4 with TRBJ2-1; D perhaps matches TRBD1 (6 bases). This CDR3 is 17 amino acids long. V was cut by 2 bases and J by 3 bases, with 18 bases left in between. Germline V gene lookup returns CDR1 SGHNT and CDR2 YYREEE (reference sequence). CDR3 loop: CASSFGGQGTNYNEQFF. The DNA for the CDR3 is TGTGCCAGCAGCTTCGGTGGTCAGGGGACAAACTACAATGAGCAGTTCTTC.

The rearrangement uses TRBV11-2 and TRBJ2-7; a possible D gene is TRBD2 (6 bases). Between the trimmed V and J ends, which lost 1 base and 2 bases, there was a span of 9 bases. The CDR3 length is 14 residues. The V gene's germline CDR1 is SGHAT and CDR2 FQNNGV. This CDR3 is CASSLVGGTYEQYF. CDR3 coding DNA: TGTGCCAGCAGCTTAGTCGGGGGAACCTACGAGCAGTACTTC.

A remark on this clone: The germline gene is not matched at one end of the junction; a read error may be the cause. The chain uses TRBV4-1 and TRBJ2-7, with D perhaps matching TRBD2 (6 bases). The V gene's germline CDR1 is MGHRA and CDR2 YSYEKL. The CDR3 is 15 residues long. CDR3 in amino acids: CASSQEAGSSYEQCF. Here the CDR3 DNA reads TGCGCCAGCAGCCAAGAAGCGGGCAGCTCCTACGAGCAGTGCTTC.

The CDR3 nucleotides read TGTGCCAGCGGAGGTATTCCCGGACAGATGAACACTGAAGCTTTCTTT. It is translated as CASGGIPGQMNTEAFF. This chain connects TRBV28 to TRBJ1-1; D is perhaps TRBD1 (6 bases). Between the trimmed V and J ends, which lost 8 bases and 0 bases, there was a span of 19 bases. The CDR3 length is 16 residues. Germline V gene lookup returns CDR1 MDHEN and CDR2 SYDVKM.

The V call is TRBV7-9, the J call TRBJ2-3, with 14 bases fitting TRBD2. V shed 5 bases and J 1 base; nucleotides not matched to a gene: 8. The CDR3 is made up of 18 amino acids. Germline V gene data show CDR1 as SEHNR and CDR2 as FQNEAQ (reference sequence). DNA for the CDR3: TGTGCCAGCAGCCGACTAGCGGGAGGGGCTTCGGGCACAGATACGCAGTATTTT. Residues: CASSRLAGGASGTDTQYF.

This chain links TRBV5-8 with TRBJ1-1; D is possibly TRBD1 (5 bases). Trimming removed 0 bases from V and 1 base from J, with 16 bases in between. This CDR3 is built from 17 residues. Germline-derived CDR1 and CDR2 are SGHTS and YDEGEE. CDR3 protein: CASSLGLGGYGNTEAFF. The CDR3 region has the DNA TGTGCCAGCAGCTTGGGCCTCGGGGGGTATGGGAACACTGAAGCTTTCTTT.

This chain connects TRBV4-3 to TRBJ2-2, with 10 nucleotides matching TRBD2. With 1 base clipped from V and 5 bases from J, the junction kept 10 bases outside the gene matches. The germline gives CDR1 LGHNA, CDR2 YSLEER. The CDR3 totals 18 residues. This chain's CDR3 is CASSQVWGSSGGTGELFF. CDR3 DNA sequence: TGCGCCAGCAGCCAAGTTTGGGGTAGTAGCGGGGGGACCGGGGAGCTGTTTTTT.

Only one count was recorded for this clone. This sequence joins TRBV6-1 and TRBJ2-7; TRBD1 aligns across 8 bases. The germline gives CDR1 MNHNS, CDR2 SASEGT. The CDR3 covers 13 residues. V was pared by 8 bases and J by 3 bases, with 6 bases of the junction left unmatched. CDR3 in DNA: TGTGCCAGCGGGTGGGACAGGCACTACGAGCAGTACTTC. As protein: CASGWDRHYEQYF.

The CDR3 is CASRPHTGGMAEAFF. The CDR3 DNA sequence: TGTGCCAGCAGACCCCATACAGGGGGCATGGCTGAAGCTTTCTTT. The chain couples TRBV7-6 to TRBJ1-1; 9 bases align to TRBD1. The CDR3 spans 15 residues. Germline V gene data show CDR1 as SGHVS and CDR2 as FNYEAQ. Trimming cost V 6 bases and J 6 bases; bases outside gene matches: 11.

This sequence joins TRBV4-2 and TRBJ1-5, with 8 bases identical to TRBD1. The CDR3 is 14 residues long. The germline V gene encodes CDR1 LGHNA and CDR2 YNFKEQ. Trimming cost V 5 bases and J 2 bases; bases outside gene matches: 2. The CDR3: CASSSDRGNQPQHF. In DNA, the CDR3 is TGTGCCAGCAGCTCGGACAGGGGCAATCAGCCCCAGCATTTT.

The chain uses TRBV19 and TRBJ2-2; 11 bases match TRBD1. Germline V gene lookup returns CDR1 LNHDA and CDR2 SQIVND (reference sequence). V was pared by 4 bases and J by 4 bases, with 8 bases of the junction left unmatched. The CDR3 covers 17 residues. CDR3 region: CASSRGSGQGGTGELFF. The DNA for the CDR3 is TGTGCCAGTAGTAGGGGGTCGGGACAGGGGGGCACCGGGGAGCTGTTTTTT.

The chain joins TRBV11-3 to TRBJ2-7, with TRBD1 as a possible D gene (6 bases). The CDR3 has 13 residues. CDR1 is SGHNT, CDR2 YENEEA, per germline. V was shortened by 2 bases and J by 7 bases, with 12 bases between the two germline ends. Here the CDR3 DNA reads TGTGCCAGCAGCTTACACACAGGGTGGGAGCAGTACTTC. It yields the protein CASSLHTGWEQYF.

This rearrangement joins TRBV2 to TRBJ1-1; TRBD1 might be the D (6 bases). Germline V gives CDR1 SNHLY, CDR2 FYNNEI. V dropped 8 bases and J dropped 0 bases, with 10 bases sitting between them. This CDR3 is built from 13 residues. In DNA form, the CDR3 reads TGTGCCAGCCACAGGGACATGAACACTGAAGCTTTCTTT. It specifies CASHRDMNTEAFF.

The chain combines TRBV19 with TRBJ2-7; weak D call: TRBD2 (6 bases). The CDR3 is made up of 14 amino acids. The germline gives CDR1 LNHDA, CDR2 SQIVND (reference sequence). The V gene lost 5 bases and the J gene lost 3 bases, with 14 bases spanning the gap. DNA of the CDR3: TGTGCCAGTAGTCCGACCCGGGAGCTCTACGAGCAGTACTTC. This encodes CASSPTRELYEQYF.

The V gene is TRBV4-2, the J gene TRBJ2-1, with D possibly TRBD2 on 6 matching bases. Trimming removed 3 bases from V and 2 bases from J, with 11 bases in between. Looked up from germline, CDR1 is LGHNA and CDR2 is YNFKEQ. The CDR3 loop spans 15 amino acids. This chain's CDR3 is CASSQDYSTYNEQFF. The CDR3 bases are TGTGCCAGCAGCCAGGACTATTCAACCTACAATGAGCAGTTCTTC.

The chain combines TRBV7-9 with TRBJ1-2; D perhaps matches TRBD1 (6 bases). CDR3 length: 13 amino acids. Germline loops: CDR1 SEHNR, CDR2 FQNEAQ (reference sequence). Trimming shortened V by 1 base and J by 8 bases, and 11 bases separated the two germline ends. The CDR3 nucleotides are TGTGCCAGCAGCTTAGAAACAGGGTCCGGCTACACCTTC. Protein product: CASSLETGSGYTF. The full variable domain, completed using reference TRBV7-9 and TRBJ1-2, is DTGVSQNPRHKITKRGQNVTFRCDPISEHNRLYWYRQTLGQGPEFLTYFQNEAQLEKSRLLSDRFSAERPKGSFSTLEIQRTEQGDSAMYLCASSLETGSGYTFGSGTRLTVV.

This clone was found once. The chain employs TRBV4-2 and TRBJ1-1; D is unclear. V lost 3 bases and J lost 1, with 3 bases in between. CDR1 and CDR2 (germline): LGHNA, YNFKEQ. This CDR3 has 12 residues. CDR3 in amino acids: CASSQRNTEAFF. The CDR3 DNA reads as TGTGCCAGCAGCCAGCGGAACACTGAAGCTTTCTTT.

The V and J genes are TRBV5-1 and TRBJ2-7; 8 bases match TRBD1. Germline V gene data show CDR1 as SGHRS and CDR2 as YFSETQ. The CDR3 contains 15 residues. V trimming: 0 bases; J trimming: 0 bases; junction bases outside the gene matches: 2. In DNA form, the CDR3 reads TGCGCCAGCAGCTTGGGAGGACAGGGCTCCTACGAGCAGTACTTC. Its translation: CASSLGGQGSYEQYF.

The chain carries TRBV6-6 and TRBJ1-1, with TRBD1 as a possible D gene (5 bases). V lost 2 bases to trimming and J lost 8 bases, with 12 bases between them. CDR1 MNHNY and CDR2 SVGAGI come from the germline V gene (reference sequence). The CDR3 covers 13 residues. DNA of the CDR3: TGTGCCAGCAGTTACGAGGTAGACAGAGAAGCTTTCTTT. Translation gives CASSYEVDREAFF.